This record looks at one TCR beta chain sequence and its context. The target of this receptor is not known. Base-call qualities are not available, and no considerably larger clone is one nucleotide away. The source of the sample is a study of blood T cells in healthy people across ages (dated by TCRdb to about 2015). Describing the broader study: In model experiments, template switching captured roughly one uniquely barcoded TCR beta cDNA molecule for every two T cells. Age-related changes in TCR beta repertoire diversity were measured in the study by deep sequencing normalized with unique cDNA molecular identifiers. Donors were grouped into four age groups: young (average roughly 17 years), middle-aged (39), aged (over 55) and long-lived (over 80). Using the same blood draw, the study looked at two additional independent replicas of 1 million unique cDNA reads for two donors, one aged 18 to 30 and the other aged 80 or older.

The roughly 39 donors, aged about 6 to 100 years, were systemically healthy Caucasian individuals from Russia. Each donor gave ten milliliters of peripheral blood, collected into EDTA-treated Vacutainer tubes. PBMCs were isolated by Ficoll-Paque density-gradient centrifugation, with at least 7 million obtained per sample. Trizol reagent was used to extract total RNA from PBMCs, with at least 6 micrograms per sample. For every donor, flow cytometry on a PBMC aliquot measured the percentage of naive CD45RAhigh/CD27high T cells. The investigation overall reported the following: Observed TCR beta diversity correlated strongly with the percentage of naive T cells measured by flow cytometry. Total diversity estimates from one million sequenced T cells were considered lower bounds and underestimates. Compared with the aged group, the long-lived group had more naive CD4+ T cells, fewer expanded clones and increased TCR diversity, a pattern suggesting age selection. Because the CMV infection status of the donors was unknown, age-related changes in expanded clonotypes may potentially have been confounded. As age increased, observed TCR beta diversity per million T cells dropped in a roughly linear way, and a significant reduction was already evident by age 40. Since profiling was done on bulk unsorted PBMCs, naive and antigen-experienced compartments could not be conclusively compared.

Library preparation used 5' RACE. Sequenced on an Illumina HiSeq 2500. A second about 6 to 11 cycle PCR used a sample-barcoded 5' primer and a J-beta primer mix. A unique molecular identifier was introduced onto each TCR beta cDNA molecule by a template-switch 5' adaptor carrying 12 random nucleotides. Each sample yielded at least 3 million CDR3-containing paired-end reads. All of the RNA was converted into first-strand cDNA using the Mint cDNA synthesis kit, with a TRBC-specific oligonucleotide serving as the primer. After uracil-DNA glycosylase treatment, a first 18-cycle PCR used universal primers M1SS and BC2_uni_R on all cDNA. The published analysis was carried out like this. For normalization, 1 million high-quality reads were randomly selected from each sample, with every read carrying a distinct molecular identifier. Instead of being binned into consensus sequences, reads that shared molecular identifiers were thrown out. CDR3 identification, clonotype clustering and error correction used MiTCR with a Q25 quality threshold and the strictest error-elimination algorithm. Lower-bound total TCR beta diversity was estimated with a nonparametric unseen species model using Euler transformation. TCRdb cleaned the public reads at Q25 with fastp, built clones with MiXCR and kept in-frame beta chains. Entries are consolidated by CDR3 protein sequence, retaining the most common genes and DNA. TCRdb, not the original authors, processed these V and J calls. The sample contains 800,000 to 1,300,000 distinct CDR3 sequences, approximately 25% of them found a single time. In total, the top ten clones hold approximately 0.7% of the sample.

The germline V and J ends show losses of 4 bases and 15 bases respectively, and no gene match explains 7 bases of the junction. Inclusive of the bounding cysteine and phenylalanine, the CDR3 is 12 residues long. Of the read, only the CDR3 DNA is kept; its 36 bases are in frame from base 1. CDR1 is given as KGHSH and CDR2 as LQKENI, both from the germline V gene. The data were also submitted as part of a second study, on T cells of mothers and their children. From the second report: The donors were nine systemically healthy Caucasian individuals, made up of three mothers and their six children. cDNA synthesis consumed the entire amount of extracted RNA, loaded at about 1.5 ug RNA in each 15 ul reaction. In the second PCR, sample barcodes and 2-4 random nucleotides were introduced via the M1S primer. Over 8.5 million TCR beta CDR3 reads were obtained for each mother, and some 3.1 million reads were obtained for each child. Thymic selection similarly shapes TCR recombination output in related and unrelated pairs, with minor effect from inherited differences. Normalized repertoire overlap was always found to be slightly, but never significantly, higher in related mother-child pairs than in unrelated mother-child pairs. No persistent microchimeric T cell clones were found, with a detection sensitivity of roughly 92 clones per million clonotypes. In the study, deep NGS was used to compare the TCR beta repertoires of mothers and children, and features distinguishing related mother-child pairs from unrelated individuals were sought. Mothers averaged roughly 40 +/- 4 years of age and children averaged approximately 12 +/- 4 years. Libraries were sequenced on Illumina HiSeq 2000 with 100+100 nt paired-end reads after adapter ligation with NEBNext reagents. To avoid cross-contamination, the mother libraries and the child libraries were prepared a month apart and sequenced in separate runs. For each donor, somewhere between roughly 450,000 and 2,000,000 distinct TCR beta clonotypes were identified. Naive TCR beta clonotypes were estimated from low-frequency clonotypes matched to each donor's FACS-determined naive share, without sorting.

The chain was built from TRBV18 and TRBJ2-1, and TRBD1 matches 9 of the central bases. Sequences were obtained from blood. The receptor comes from a girl aged 2-10 years in good health. The CDR3 sequence is CASSQAGTGTFF. At the DNA level, the sequence is TGTGCCAGCTCACAGGCAGGGACAGGGACGTTCTTC.